Listed below are T cell receptor beta chains from one sample, sequenced in a study of T cells in Graves' hyperthyroidism and ophthalmopathy. TCRdb reprocessed the multiplex PCR reads via MiXCR and lists one record per CDR3 protein. The top ten hold around 8% of the sample, which has over 650,000 distinct CDR3 sequences, about 17% seen once. Input material: blood. These TCRs come from a young man with Graves' hyperthyroidism. The CDR3 runs from the conserved cysteine through the conserved F or W. D genes are given only for firm matches. Rows give clone size only sometimes, using once, few, many, or a class for an expanded clone.

v_gene: TRBV3-1
abundance: many
j_gene: TRBJ2-1
d_gene: TRBD2
CDR3nt: TGTGCCAGCAGCCCTCAGAGGGGACTAGCGGGAAATCCCTACAATGAGCAGTTCTTC
CDR3aa: CASSPQRGLAGNPYNEQFF

v_gene: TRBV10-3
abundance: .
j_gene: TRBJ2-4
d_gene: TRBD1
CDR3nt: TGTGCCATCAGTGATGGACAGGGGGCCAAAAACATTCAGTACTTC
CDR3aa: CAISDGQGAKNIQYF

v_gene: TRBV5-1
abundance: many
j_gene: TRBJ1-1
d_gene: .
CDR3nt: TGCGCCAGCAGCGCGGACAGAATGAACACTGAAGCTTTCTTT
CDR3aa: CASSADRMNTEAFF

v_gene: TRBV19
abundance: few
j_gene: TRBJ1-2
d_gene: .
CDR3nt: TGTGCCAGTAGCCTACTCCCCTCGGCTTCTGGCTACACCTTC
CDR3aa: CASSLLPSASGYTF

v_gene: TRBV18
abundance: many
j_gene: TRBJ1-4
d_gene: .
CDR3nt: TGTGCCAGCTCACGGTCGAGGGATGAAAAACTGTTTTTT
CDR3aa: CASSRSRDEKLFF

v_gene: TRBV6-2/TRBV6-3
abundance: many
j_gene: TRBJ1-5
d_gene: TRBD1
CDR3nt: TGTGCCAGCAGTCCGTCTCACCTCGGACAGGGGGCGGATCAGCCCCAGCATTTT
CDR3aa: CASSPSHLGQGADQPQHF

v_gene: TRBV2
abundance: .
j_gene: TRBJ2-7
d_gene: .
CDR3nt: TGTGCCAGCAGAAGCAGGGGCGTATCCTACGAGCAGTACTTC
CDR3aa: CASRSRGVSYEQYF

v_gene: TRBV28
abundance: .
j_gene: TRBJ2-3
d_gene: .
CDR3nt: TGTGCCAGCAGGGGGACTGCGCGGGCCAACACAGATACGCAGTATTTT
CDR3aa: CASRGTARANTDTQYF

v_gene: TRBV5-6
abundance: .
j_gene: TRBJ1-2
d_gene: TRBD1
CDR3nt: TGTGCCAGCAGCTCAGGGACAGGACCCTATGGCTACACCTTC
CDR3aa: CASSSGTGPYGYTF

v_gene: TRBV12-3/TRBV12-4
abundance: many
j_gene: TRBJ2-3
d_gene: .
CDR3nt: TGTGCCAGCAGTTCCCGGGAGAAGGGCACAGATACGCAGTATTTT
CDR3aa: CASSSREKGTDTQYF

v_gene: TRBV14
abundance: many
j_gene: TRBJ1-5
d_gene: .
CDR3nt: TGTGCCAGCAGCCAAGGTCCGAATCAGCCCCAGCATTTT
CDR3aa: CASSQGPNQPQHF

v_gene: TRBV7-2
abundance: .
j_gene: TRBJ2-6
d_gene: TRBD2
CDR3nt: TGTGCCAGCAGCTTTCAGGCCCGGGGGGCTGGGGCCAACGTCCTGACTTTC
CDR3aa: CASSFQARGAGANVLTF

v_gene: TRBV30
abundance: .
j_gene: TRBJ2-3
d_gene: .
CDR3nt: TGTGCCTGGACCGTACAGGGCGGTGGAGATACGCAGTATTTT
CDR3aa: CAWTVQGGGDTQYF

v_gene: TRBV29-1
abundance: few
j_gene: TRBJ2-1
d_gene: TRBD2
CDR3nt: TGCAGCGTCCGGACTAGCGGGAGCAATGAGCAGTTCTTC
CDR3aa: CSVRTSGSNEQFF

v_gene: TRBV6-1
abundance: .
j_gene: TRBJ1-5
d_gene: .
CDR3nt: TGTGCCAGCACAGAGAGGGATGGCAGACAGCCCCAGCATTTT
CDR3aa: CASTERDGRQPQHF

v_gene: TRBV5-5
abundance: few
j_gene: TRBJ2-7
d_gene: TRBD2
CDR3nt: TGTGCCAGCAGCCGGGCGCCTAGCGGGACCTACGAGCAGTACTTC
CDR3aa: CASSRAPSGTYEQYF

v_gene: TRBV28
abundance: many
j_gene: TRBJ1-4
d_gene: .
CDR3nt: TGTGCCAGCAGTCGGTCTGGACAGCCTAATGAAAAACTGTTTTTT
CDR3aa: CASSRSGQPNEKLFF

v_gene: TRBV28
abundance: many
j_gene: TRBJ1-5
d_gene: .
CDR3nt: TGTGCCAGCAGTTTCTATAGCAATCAGCCCCAGCATTTT
CDR3aa: CASSFYSNQPQHF

v_gene: TRBV19
abundance: .
j_gene: TRBJ2-7
d_gene: .
CDR3nt: TGTGCCAGTAGTGGTGGGACCACCGCCGAGCAGTACTTC
CDR3aa: CASSGGTTAEQYF

v_gene: TRBV6-6
abundance: .
j_gene: TRBJ2-3
d_gene: .
CDR3nt: TGTGCCAGCAGTTACTCGATGCCGGGGTTAATCACAGATACGCAGTGTTTT
CDR3aa: CASSYSMPGLITDTQCF

v_gene: TRBV6-1
abundance: many
j_gene: TRBJ2-1
d_gene: .
CDR3nt: TGTGCCAGCAGTCCGCCTAGGGGCAGGACCCTGGCCACCTACAATGAGCAGTTCTTC
CDR3aa: CASSPPRGRTLATYNEQFF

v_gene: TRBV5-1
abundance: many
j_gene: TRBJ1-5
d_gene: TRBD1
CDR3nt: TGCGCCAGCAGCTTCGAAGGGGGCTTCGGACAGCCCCAGCATTTT
CDR3aa: CASSFEGGFGQPQHF

v_gene: TRBV28
abundance: many
j_gene: TRBJ2-7
d_gene: TRBD1
CDR3nt: TGTGCCAGCAGTTTAAGCGGACAGGGGAGCTCCTACGAGCAGTACTTC
CDR3aa: CASSLSGQGSSYEQYF

v_gene: TRBV27
abundance: .
j_gene: TRBJ2-1
d_gene: TRBD2
CDR3nt: TGTGCCAGCAGTTTACGCGGACTAGCGGGAGTCGATGAGCAGTTCTTC
CDR3aa: CASSLRGLAGVDEQFF

v_gene: TRBV6-1
abundance: .
j_gene: TRBJ2-5
d_gene: .
CDR3nt: TGTGCCAGCAGTGAAATAGATCGATTTCAAGAGACCCAGTACTTC
CDR3aa: CASSEIDRFQETQYF

v_gene: TRBV12-3/TRBV12-4
abundance: .
j_gene: TRBJ2-5
d_gene: .
CDR3nt: TGTGCCAGCAGCTCCGGCGGGTCGGGAGAGGAAGAGACCCAGTACTTC
CDR3aa: CASSSGGSGEEETQYF

v_gene: TRBV7-8
abundance: .
j_gene: TRBJ2-7
d_gene: TRBD2
CDR3nt: TGTGCCAGCAGCTCCCCTGGAACTAGCGGGAGATTCGGCGAGCAGTACTTC
CDR3aa: CASSSPGTSGRFGEQYF

v_gene: TRBV27
abundance: many
j_gene: TRBJ1-5
d_gene: .
CDR3nt: TGTGCCAGCAGCTTAGGGTCAGGGGGCAATCAGCCCCAGCATTTT
CDR3aa: CASSLGSGGNQPQHF

v_gene: TRBV20-1
abundance: few
j_gene: TRBJ1-1
d_gene: .
CDR3nt: TGCAGTGCTAGAGCCGCCAGCGAGAACACTGAAGCTTTCTTT
CDR3aa: CSARAASENTEAFF

v_gene: TRBV4-2
abundance: .
j_gene: TRBJ1-5
d_gene: .
CDR3nt: TGTGCCAGCAGCCAAGCCACAGGGTTGGCTCAGCCCCAGCATTTT
CDR3aa: CASSQATGLAQPQHF

v_gene: TRBV6-1
abundance: many
j_gene: TRBJ1-1
d_gene: .
CDR3nt: TGTGCCAGCGGAGGACAGAACACTGAAGCTTTCTTT
CDR3aa: CASGGQNTEAFF

v_gene: TRBV5-6
abundance: .
j_gene: TRBJ1-1
d_gene: TRBD1
CDR3nt: TGTGCCAGCAGCGCTACTATCGGACAGGGTTTAAACACTGAAGCTTTCTTT
CDR3aa: CASSATIGQGLNTEAFF

v_gene: TRBV6-2/TRBV6-3
abundance: .
j_gene: TRBJ2-1
d_gene: .
CDR3nt: TGTGCCAGCCACGGAGGGGCGAGGGAAGGCTACAATGAGCAGTTCTTC
CDR3aa: CASHGGAREGYNEQFF

v_gene: TRBV20-1
abundance: many
j_gene: TRBJ2-1
d_gene: TRBD2
CDR3nt: TGCAGTGCTAGAGTGGGACTAGCGGGAGAATATGAGCAGTTCTTC
CDR3aa: CSARVGLAGEYEQFF

v_gene: TRBV28
abundance: .
j_gene: TRBJ2-3
d_gene: .
CDR3nt: TGTGCCACCAAAACGTTCTTTACCGGGACGGCCAGCACAGATACGCAGTATTTT
CDR3aa: CATKTFFTGTASTDTQYF

v_gene: TRBV6-1
abundance: once
j_gene: TRBJ2-7
d_gene: TRBD2
CDR3nt: TGTGCCAGCCAGGGGGGTAGCGGGAGGTTATACGAGCAGTACTTC
CDR3aa: CASQGGSGRLYEQYF

v_gene: TRBV6-1
abundance: few
j_gene: TRBJ2-3
d_gene: TRBD2
CDR3nt: TGTGCCAGCAGCCCAGAGACTAGCGGGAGACAAGGGGGGCAGTATTTT
CDR3aa: CASSPETSGRQGGQYF

v_gene: TRBV18
abundance: many
j_gene: TRBJ2-7
d_gene: TRBD2
CDR3nt: TGTGCCAGCTCAGTCACTAGCGGGAGCTCCTACGAGCAGTACTTC
CDR3aa: CASSVTSGSSYEQYF

v_gene: TRBV20-1
abundance: .
j_gene: TRBJ2-7
d_gene: TRBD2
CDR3nt: TGCAGTGCTAGCCCTAGCGGGAGTGGAGAGCAGTACTTC
CDR3aa: CSASPSGSGEQYF

v_gene: TRBV28
abundance: many
j_gene: TRBJ2-3
d_gene: TRBD2
CDR3nt: TGTGCCAGCACCTTGGGGACTAGCGGGACTAGCACAGATACGCAGTATTTT
CDR3aa: CASTLGTSGTSTDTQYF

v_gene: TRBV28
abundance: few
j_gene: TRBJ2-7
d_gene: TRBD1
CDR3nt: TGTGCCAGCAGTTTAGGGACAGGACGGACTCGCCCCTACGAGCAGTACTTC
CDR3aa: CASSLGTGRTRPYEQYF

v_gene: TRBV6-1
abundance: .
j_gene: TRBJ2-3
d_gene: TRBD2
CDR3nt: TGTGCCAGCAGTCAAATAGCGGGAGGGATCACAGATACGCAGTATTTT
CDR3aa: CASSQIAGGITDTQYF

v_gene: TRBV5-5
abundance: many
j_gene: TRBJ2-5
d_gene: .
CDR3nt: TGTGCCAGCAGCTTCGGGGAGTACCAAGAGACCCAGTACTTC
CDR3aa: CASSFGEYQETQYF

v_gene: TRBV25-1
abundance: few
j_gene: TRBJ2-1
d_gene: .
CDR3nt: TGTGCCAGCAGTGACCAGGGGGGTATCAATGAGCAGTTCTTC
CDR3aa: CASSDQGGINEQFF

v_gene: TRBV6-2/TRBV6-3
abundance: .
j_gene: TRBJ2-2
d_gene: .
CDR3nt: TGTGCCAGCGGGCCAGGTGGGGAGCTGTTTTTT
CDR3aa: CASGPGGELFF

v_gene: TRBV11-2
abundance: many
j_gene: TRBJ2-5
d_gene: .
CDR3nt: TGTGCCAGCAGCTCCTGGGGGACCCAGTACTTC
CDR3aa: CASSSWGTQYF

v_gene: TRBV7-2
abundance: many
j_gene: TRBJ2-7
d_gene: .
CDR3nt: TGTGCCAGCAGACAGGGGGGGCAACTTGGCGAGCAGTACTTC
CDR3aa: CASRQGGQLGEQYF

v_gene: TRBV7-9
abundance: .
j_gene: TRBJ1-4
d_gene: .
CDR3nt: TGTGCCAGCAGCATAGGGGCCGCAACTAATGAAAAACTGTTTTTT
CDR3aa: CASSIGAATNEKLFF